The following is a TCR beta chain sequence with its context. No antigen is known for it. This sample was taken from a study of T cells after posttransplantation cyclophosphamide. TCRdb's table, derived via immunoSEQ multiplex PCR, lists solely in-frame clones and lacks some. Among roughly 7,000 clones listed, about 92% were seen once. The CDR3 is 16 residues long. The junction had 4 bases not matched to a gene; V was cut back by 3 bases and J by 1 base. Per the germline V gene, CDR1 is SGHTA and CDR2 is FQGNSA. Busulfan-fludarabine conditioning, marrow transplant, and cyclophosphamide on days +3 and +4 were administered. The study's findings and limits: Blood and skin or GI T cell repertoires showed limited TRB overlap.

The chain joins TRBV7-2 to TRBJ2-3, with TRBD2 identical over 10 bases. Material: CD8+ T cells sorted from blood, obtained after allogeneic stem cell transplant with posttransplant cyclophosphamide. The clonotype comes from a male patient between 60 and 69 years old who received an allogeneic stem cell transplant from a related donor and was CMV-positive. Some of these T cells may belong to the graft donor. The CDR3 DNA reads TGTGCCAGCAGCTTGAGGACTAGCGGACGCACAGATACGCAGTATTTT. This codes for CASSLRTSGRTDTQYF.